This TCR beta chain was captured by sequencing in a study of blood T cell repertoires in COVID-19. Looking at the study overall: Material from acute and convalescent COVID-19 was sourced from the United States, Italy and Spain. The cDNA or gDNA used as material had been derived from T cells, B-cell-depleted T cells, or PBMCs.

Seattle participants joined during active infection and were tracked over time. The assay was immunoSEQ multiplex PCR, and TCRdb's table has in-frame clones only and misses some. The table records approximately 150,000 clones, roughly 93% of them present only once. The CDR3 length is 13 residues. CDR1 and CDR2 from the germline V gene are ENHRY and SYGVKD. V was shortened by 4 bases and J by 4 bases, with 10 bases between the two germline ends. The sequence was obtained from a woman aged 60-75 years with COVID-19, enrolled during active disease. Source material: peripheral blood. This chain connects TRBV10-3 to TRBJ1-2; D call uncertain. In nucleotides, the CDR3 is TGTGCCATCAGTGCCTCCGGCGGCTATGGCTACACCTTC. Residues: CAISASGGYGYTF.